These 4 T cell receptor beta chains came from one sample sequenced in a study of metastatic and nonmetastatic thyroid tumors. TCRdb called clones again from the PCR reads with MiXCR. This sample has about 30,000 clones; 10% to 12% occur once, and the top ten carry more than 15%. Every patient was untreated before thyroid surgery. The sequencing input was blood. Source of these receptors: a female donor with papillary thyroid cancer or a benign thyroid nodule (not recorded which). Some clones in this sample may be carry-over from other donors' samples.

This clone has a count of ten or more. V and J are TRBV20-1 and TRBJ2-3, with 8 bases that match TRBD2. The CDR3 is made up of 15 amino acids. Per germline, CDR1 DFQATT and CDR2 SNEGSKA (reference sequence). The CDR3: CSGKAGALRADTQYF. The CDR3 bases are TGCAGCGGTAAAGCGGGAGCCCTCCGGGCAGATACGCAGTATTTT.

This clone showed up many times. Other DNA sequences in this specimen translate into the identical CDR3. The chain links TRBV6-2 or TRBV6-3 to TRBJ2-1; no reliable D call. V gave up 0 bases and J gave up 4 bases, with 4 bases separating them. The CDR3 is 13 residues long. Germline assignment: CDR1 MNHEY and CDR2 SVGEGT. CDR3 sequence reads: CASSYSPYNEQFF. The DNA for the CDR3 is TGTGCCAGCAGTTACTCCCCGTACAATGAGCAGTTCTTC.

This clone was seen a handful of times. A much more abundant neighbour one base away suggests this may be a read error. V and J are TRBV29-1 and TRBJ2-5; perhaps TRBD2 as D (5 bases). Germline V gives CDR1 SQVTM, CDR2 ANQGSEA. V lost 4 bases and J lost 7, with 19 bases in between. The CDR3 has 14 amino acids. CDR3 loop: CSVGGDTPHGTQYF. CDR3 DNA sequence: TGCAGCGTTGGGGGAGACACGCCCCACGGGACCCAGTACTTC.

In its sample, this clone was seen many times. CDR3 amino acids: CSARAPDRGGNTEAFF. CDR3 nucleotide sequence: TGCAGTGCTAGAGCTCCAGACAGGGGCGGGAACACTGAAGCTTTCTTT. V and J are TRBV20-1 and TRBJ1-1; 8 nucleotides line up with TRBD1. CDR1 DFQATT and CDR2 SNEGSKA come from the germline V gene (reference sequence). After removal of 1 base from V and 1 base from J, the junction contained 8 bases not matched to a gene. This CDR3 region has 16 residues.